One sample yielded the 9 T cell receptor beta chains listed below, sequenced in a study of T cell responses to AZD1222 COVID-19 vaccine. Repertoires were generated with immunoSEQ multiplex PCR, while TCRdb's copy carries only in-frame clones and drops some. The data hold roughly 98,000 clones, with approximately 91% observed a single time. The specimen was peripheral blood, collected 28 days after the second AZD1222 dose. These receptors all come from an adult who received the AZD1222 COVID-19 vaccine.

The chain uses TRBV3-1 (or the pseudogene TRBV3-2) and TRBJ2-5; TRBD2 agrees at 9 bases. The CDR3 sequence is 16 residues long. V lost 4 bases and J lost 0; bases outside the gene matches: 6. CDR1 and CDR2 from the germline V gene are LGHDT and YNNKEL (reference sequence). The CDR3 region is CASSPGTSSYQETQYF. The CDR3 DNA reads TGTGCCAGCAGCCCGGGGACTAGCAGTTACCAAGAGACCCAGTACTTC.

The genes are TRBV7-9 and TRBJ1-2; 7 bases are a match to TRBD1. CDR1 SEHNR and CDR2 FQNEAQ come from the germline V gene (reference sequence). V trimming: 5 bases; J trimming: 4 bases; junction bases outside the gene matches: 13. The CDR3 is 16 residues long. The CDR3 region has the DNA TGTGCCAGCAGCCCCACCGGGACAGCTCACTCCTATGGCTACACCTTC. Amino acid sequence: CASSPTGTAHSYGYTF.

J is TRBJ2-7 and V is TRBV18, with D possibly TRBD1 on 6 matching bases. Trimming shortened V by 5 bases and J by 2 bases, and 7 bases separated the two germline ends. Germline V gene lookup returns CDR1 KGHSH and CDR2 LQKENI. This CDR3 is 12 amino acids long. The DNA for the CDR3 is TGTGCCAGCTCAAGGACAGCCTACGAGCAGTACTTC. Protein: CASSRTAYEQYF.

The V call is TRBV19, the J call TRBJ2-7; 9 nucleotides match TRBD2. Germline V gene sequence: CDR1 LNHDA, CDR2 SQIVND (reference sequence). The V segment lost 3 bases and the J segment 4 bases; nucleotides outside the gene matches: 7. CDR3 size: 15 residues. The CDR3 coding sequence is TGTGCCAGTAGTATCTCGGCGGGAGGGCCGTACGAGCAGTACTTC. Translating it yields CASSISAGGPYEQYF.

CDR3 protein: CASSIGGRGRGSGYTF. The CDR3 region has the DNA TGTGCCAGTAGTATAGGAGGGAGGGGGCGCGGTTCTGGCTACACCTTC. This chain uses TRBV19 with TRBJ1-2; 7 nucleotides align to TRBD1. The CDR3 length is 16 residues. Germline CDR1 and CDR2: LNHDA and SQIVND (reference sequence). V was clipped by 1 base and J by 7 bases; unmatched bases: 12.

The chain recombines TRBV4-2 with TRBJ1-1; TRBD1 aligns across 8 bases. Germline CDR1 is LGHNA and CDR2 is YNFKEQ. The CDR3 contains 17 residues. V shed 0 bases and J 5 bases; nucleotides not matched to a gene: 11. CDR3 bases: TGTGCCAGCAGCCAAGAGATGTCGCCCGGACAGGGTACTGAAGCTTTCTTT. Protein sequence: CASSQEMSPGQGTEAFF.

DNA of the CDR3: TGTGCCATCAGTGATGGGCAGGGACCTAACTATGGCTACACCTTC. Amino acid sequence: CAISDGQGPNYGYTF. The chain is built from TRBV10-3 and TRBJ1-2; a possible D gene is TRBD1 (5 bases). Germline V gene sequence: CDR1 ENHRY, CDR2 SYGVKD. With 3 bases removed from V and 0 bases from J, the gap between germline ends came to 11 bases. This CDR3 is built from 15 residues.

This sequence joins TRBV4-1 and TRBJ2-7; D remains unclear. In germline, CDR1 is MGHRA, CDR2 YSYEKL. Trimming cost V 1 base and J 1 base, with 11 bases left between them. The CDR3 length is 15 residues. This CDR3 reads CASSQVPTTSYEQYF. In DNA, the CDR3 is TGCGCCAGCAGCCAAGTCCCCACAACTTCCTACGAGCAGTACTTC.

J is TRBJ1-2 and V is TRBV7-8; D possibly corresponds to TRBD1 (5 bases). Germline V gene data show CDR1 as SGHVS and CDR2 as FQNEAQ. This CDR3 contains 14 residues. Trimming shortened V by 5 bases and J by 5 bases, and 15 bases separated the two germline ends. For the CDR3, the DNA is TGTGCCAGCAGCATTGGGACCGGAGGATATGGCTACACCTTC. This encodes CASSIGTGGYGYTF. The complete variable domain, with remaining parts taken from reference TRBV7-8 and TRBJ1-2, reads GAGVSQSPRYKVAKRGQDVALRCDPISGHVSLFWYQQALGQGPEFLTYFQNEAQLDKSGLPSDRFFAERPEGSVSTLKIQRTQQEDSAVYLCASSIGTGGYGYTFGSGTRLTVV.